The clone carrying this T cell receptor (beta chain) was picked up one time. The data were obtained in a study of sequential checkpoint blockade in melanoma. Overall study: Arm A got nivolumab then ipilimumab; arm B the reverse, 1:1.

As to treatment: randomized to nivolumab then ipilimumab (arm A) or the reverse (arm B). PBMC sorting kept live CD3+CD8+ cells without CD19 or CD56. Produced via immunoSEQ multiplex PCR; TCRdb's table is partial and in-frame only. This sample has about 28,000 clones, with over 80% found just once. The TCR originated in a human donor with melanoma. The source material was CD8+ T cells sorted from blood (inferred from file names), sampled from a patient given nivolumab and ipilimumab in sequence.

DNA of the CDR3: TGTGCCAGCAGTTGGGGGCCGGATTATGGCTACACCTTC. As protein: CASSWGPDYGYTF. The chain joins TRBV27 to TRBJ1-2, with D possibly being TRBD1 (6 bases). The CDR3 extends over 13 amino acids. The V gene's germline CDR1 is MNHEY and CDR2 SMNVEV (reference sequence). V was trimmed by 4 bases and J by 5 bases, leaving 11 bases between them.